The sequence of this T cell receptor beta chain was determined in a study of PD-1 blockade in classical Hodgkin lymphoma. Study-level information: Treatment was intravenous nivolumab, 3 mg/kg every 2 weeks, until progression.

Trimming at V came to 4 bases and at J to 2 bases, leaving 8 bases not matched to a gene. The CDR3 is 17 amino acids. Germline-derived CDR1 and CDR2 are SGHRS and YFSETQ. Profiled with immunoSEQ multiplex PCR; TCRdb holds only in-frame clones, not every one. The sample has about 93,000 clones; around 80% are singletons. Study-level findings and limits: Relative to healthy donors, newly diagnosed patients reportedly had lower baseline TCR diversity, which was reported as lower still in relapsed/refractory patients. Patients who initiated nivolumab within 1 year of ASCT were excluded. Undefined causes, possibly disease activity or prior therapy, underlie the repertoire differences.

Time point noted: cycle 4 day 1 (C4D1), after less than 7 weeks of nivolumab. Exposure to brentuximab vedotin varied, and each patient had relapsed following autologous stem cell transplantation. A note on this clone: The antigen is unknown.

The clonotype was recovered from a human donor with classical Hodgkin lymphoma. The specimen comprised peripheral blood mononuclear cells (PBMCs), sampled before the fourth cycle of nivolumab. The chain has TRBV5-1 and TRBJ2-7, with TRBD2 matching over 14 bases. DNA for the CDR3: TGCGCCAGCAGCCGAGGGACTAGCGGGGGACCAACCTACGAGCAGTACTTC. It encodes CASSRGTSGGPTYEQYF.